This T cell receptor (beta chain) was obtained from a study of shared clonotypes between healthy human individuals. Study findings and constraints: Sequencing depth was expected to influence donor clonotype sharing.

Regarding this clone: What it recognizes is unknown. The sample has other DNA sequences that encode this CDR3 too.

TCRdb keeps only in-frame clones here, not all; method: immunoSEQ multiplex PCR. Seen here are roughly 2.2 million clones, under 95% observed once, and the top ten hold about 0.41%. The CDR3 loop spans 14 amino acids. V was pared by 2 bases and J by 0 bases, with 5 bases between. Germline V lookup: CDR1 SGHTA, CDR2 FQGTGA. The chain uses TRBV7-3 and TRBJ1-3; no firm D call. Sequences were obtained from naive CD4+ T cells from PBMCs. The subset is: CD45RA+ positively selected. This receptor was taken from a young man in good health. Some clones in this sample may be carry-over from other donors' samples. CDR3 DNA: TGTGCCAGCAGCTTAGGAGTCTCTGGAAACACCATATATTTT. This encodes CASSLGVSGNTIYF.